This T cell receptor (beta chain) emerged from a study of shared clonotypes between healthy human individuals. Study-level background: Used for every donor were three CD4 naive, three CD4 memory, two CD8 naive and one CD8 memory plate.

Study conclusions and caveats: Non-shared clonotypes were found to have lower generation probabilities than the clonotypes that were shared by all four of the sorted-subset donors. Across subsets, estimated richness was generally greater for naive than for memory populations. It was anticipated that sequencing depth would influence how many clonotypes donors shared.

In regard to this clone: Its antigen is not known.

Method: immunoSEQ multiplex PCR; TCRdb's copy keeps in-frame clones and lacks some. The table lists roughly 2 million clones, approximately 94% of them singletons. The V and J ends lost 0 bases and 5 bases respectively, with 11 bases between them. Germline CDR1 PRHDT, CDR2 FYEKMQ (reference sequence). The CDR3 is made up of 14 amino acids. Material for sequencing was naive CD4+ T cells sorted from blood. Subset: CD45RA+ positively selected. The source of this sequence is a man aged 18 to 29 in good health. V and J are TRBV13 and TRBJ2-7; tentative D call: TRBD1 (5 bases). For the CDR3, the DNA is TGTGCCAGCAGCTTAGGTTCACAGGTCCACGAGCAGTACTTC. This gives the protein CASSLGSQVHEQYF.